A selection of T cell receptor beta chains follows, all from one sample in a study of blood T cells in healthy people across ages. TCRdb analysed the 5' RACE reads with MiXCR anew, one entry per CDR3 protein. Among approximately 900,000 distinct CDR3 sequences listed, just under 30% were seen once. The data were also submitted as part of a second study, on T cells of mothers and their children.

The sequenced sample was blood. The source is a woman in her forties in good health. The CDR3 runs from the conserved cysteine through the conserved F or W.

v_gene,j_gene,CDR3aa
TRBV27,TRBJ2-1,CASSPGSWNEQFF
TRBV27,TRBJ1-4,CASSFLASGEKLFF
TRBV20-1,.,CSALGQGNYEQYF
TRBV9,TRBJ2-1,CASSVERGSSYNEQFF
TRBV27,TRBJ2-5,CASSSRVLETQYF
TRBV27,TRBJ1-2,CASSLTGGHGYTF
TRBV27,TRBJ2-5,CASSYAAGGQETQYF
TRBV10-2,TRBJ2-7,CASSEANRGSYEQYF
TRBV20-1,TRBJ1-1,CSATTGGGNTEAFF
TRBV20-1,TRBJ2-2,CSARSIAGGNTGELFF
TRBV7-9,.,CASSYPGHNYEQYF
TRBV7-2,TRBJ1-2,CASSFDGYTF
TRBV7-9,TRBJ2-7,CASSLGGRSGEQYF
TRBV5-4,TRBJ1-2,CASSPDRSTFYGYTF
TRBV24-1,TRBJ1-1,CATSDGGTGGATEAFF
TRBV6-5,TRBJ2-1,CASSSPNTFSSYNEQFF
TRBV6-5,TRBJ1-1,CASRLRAGNTEAFF
TRBV18,TRBJ1-4,CASSPLGQGNEKLFF
TRBV4-1,TRBJ2-7,CASSQDLGTGWQYF
TRBV12-3/TRBV12-4,TRBJ1-4,CASSLFVGLAEKLFF
TRBV3-1,TRBJ1-1,CASSQVSGTEAFF
TRBV5-1,TRBJ2-7,CASSLAGLNSYEQYF
TRBV7-6,TRBJ2-7,CASSLASAGQAYEQYF
TRBV6-5,TRBJ1-2,CASSRWAQGKEDGYTF
TRBV29-1,TRBJ2-5,CSVARVAGLAGGTETQYF
TRBV6-1,TRBJ1-2,CASSHQLLDRGYTF